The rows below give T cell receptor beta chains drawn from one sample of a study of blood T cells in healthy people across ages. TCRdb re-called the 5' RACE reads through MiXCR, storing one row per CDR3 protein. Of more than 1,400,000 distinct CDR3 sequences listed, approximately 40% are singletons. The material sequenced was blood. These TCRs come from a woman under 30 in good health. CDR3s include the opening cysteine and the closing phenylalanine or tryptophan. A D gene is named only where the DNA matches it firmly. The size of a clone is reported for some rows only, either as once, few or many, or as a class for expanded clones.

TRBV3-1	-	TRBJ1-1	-	CASSQEGAWSTEAFF	TGTGCCAGCAGCCAAGAGGGGGCCTGGAGCACTGAAGCTTTCTTT
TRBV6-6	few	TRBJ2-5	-	CASISSLQETQYF	TGTGCCAGCATAAGTTCCCTCCAAGAGACCCAGTACTTC
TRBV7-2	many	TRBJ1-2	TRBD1	CASSRQGGYGYTF	TGTGCCAGCAGCCGACAGGGCGGGTATGGCTACACCTTC
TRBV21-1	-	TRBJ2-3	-	CASSKGIPWPSGSMTDTQYF	TGTGCCAGCAGCAAAGGCATACCCTGGCCTAGCGGGAGTATGACAGATACGCAGTATTTT
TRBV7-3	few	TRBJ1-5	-	CASSLDGPGGNQPQHF	TGTGCCAGCAGCTTAGACGGTCCCGGAGGCAATCAGCCCCAGCATTTT
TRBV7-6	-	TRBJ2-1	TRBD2	CASSLEPSIAGVGNEQFF	TGTGCCAGCAGCTTAGAGCCTTCCATAGCGGGAGTAGGGAATGAGCAGTTCTTC
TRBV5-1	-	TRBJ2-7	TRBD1	CASRPSQGAILEQYF	TGCGCCAGCAGACCGTCGCAGGGGGCCATTTTAGAGCAGTACTTC
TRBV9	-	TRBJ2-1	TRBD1	CAGRATGTGNEQFF	TGTGCCGGCAGAGCAACCGGGACAGGGAATGAGCAGTTCTTC
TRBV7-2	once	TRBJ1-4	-	CASSLARAGEKLFF	TGTGCCAGCAGCTTAGCCAGGGCCGGCGAAAAACTGTTTTTT
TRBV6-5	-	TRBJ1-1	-	CASSDGQGNTEAFF	TGTGCCAGCAGTGACGGGCAGGGGAACACTGAAGCTTTCTTT
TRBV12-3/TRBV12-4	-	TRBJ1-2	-	CASSLALTANYGYTF	TGTGCCAGCAGTTTAGCTCTCACAGCGAACTATGGCTACACCTTC
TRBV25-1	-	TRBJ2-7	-	CASSQGGRHEQYF	TGTGCCAGCAGTCAGGGTGGCAGGCACGAGCAGTACTTC
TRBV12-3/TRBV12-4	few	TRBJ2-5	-	CASSGQLAETQYF	TGTGCCAGCAGTGGACAGCTTGCGGAGACCCAGTACTTC
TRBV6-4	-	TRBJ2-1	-	CASSDQGQSAGNEQFF	TGTGCCAGCAGTGACCAGGGGCAGTCGGCGGGCAATGAGCAGTTCTTC
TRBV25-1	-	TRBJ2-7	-	CASSPGLARSNEQYF	TGTGCCAGCAGTCCAGGGCTAGCGAGAAGCAATGAGCAGTACTTC
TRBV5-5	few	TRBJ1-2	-	CASSPGVGEDYGYTF	TGTGCCAGCAGCCCCGGCGTCGGGGAGGACTATGGCTACACCTTC
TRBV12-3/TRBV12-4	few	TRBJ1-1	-	CASGIPDRNTEAFF	TGTGCCAGCGGGATCCCCGACAGGAACACTGAAGCTTTCTTT
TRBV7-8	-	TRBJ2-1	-	CASSFGVVETQFF	TGTGCCAGCAGCTTTGGGGTTGTGGAGACCCAGTTCTTC
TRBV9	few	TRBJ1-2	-	CASSGDTYGYTF	TGTGCCAGCAGCGGGGACACCTATGGCTACACCTTC
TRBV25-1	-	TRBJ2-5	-	CASVGSQETQYF	TGTGCCAGCGTGGGGAGCCAGGAGACCCAGTACTTC
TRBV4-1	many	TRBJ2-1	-	CASSPQGATFPGTSMNDEQFF	TGCGCCAGCAGCCCACAGGGGGCCACTTTCCCCGGGACTAGCATGAACGATGAGCAGTTCTTC
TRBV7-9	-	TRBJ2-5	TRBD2	CASSSGLAGGYQETQYF	TGTGCCAGCAGCTCTGGACTAGCGGGAGGGTACCAAGAGACCCAGTACTTC
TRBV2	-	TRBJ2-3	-	CASRYTQGQDTQYF	TGTGCCAGCCGTTATACTCAGGGGCAGGATACGCAGTATTTT
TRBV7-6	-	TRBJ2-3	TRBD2	CVSSLALAGSTDTQYF	TGTGTCAGCAGCTTAGCGCTAGCGGGGAGCACAGATACGCAGTATTTT
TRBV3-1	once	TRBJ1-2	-	CASSPGQRRYGYTF	TGTGCCAGCAGCCCCGGACAGAGGCGGTATGGCTACACCTTC
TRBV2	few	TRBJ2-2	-	CASSWTTPGAGELFF	TGTGCCAGCTCCTGGACTACCCCAGGGGCCGGGGAGCTGTTTTTT
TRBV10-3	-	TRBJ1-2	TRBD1	CAISESAKGQPYGYTF	TGTGCCATCAGTGAGTCCGCCAAGGGACAGCCCTATGGCTACACCTTC
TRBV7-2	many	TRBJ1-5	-	CASSIRGEQPQHF	TGTGCCAGCAGCATCCGGGGAGAGCAGCCCCAGCATTTT
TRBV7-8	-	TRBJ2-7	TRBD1	CASSLVQGQAYF	TGTGCCAGCAGCTTAGTCCAAGGACAGGCGTACTTC
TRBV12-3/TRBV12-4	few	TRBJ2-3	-	CASTGRRDTQYF	TGTGCCAGCACTGGACGCAGGGATACGCAGTATTTT
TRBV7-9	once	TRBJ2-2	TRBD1	CASTGDTGELFF	TGTGCCAGTACAGGGGACACCGGGGAGCTGTTTTTT
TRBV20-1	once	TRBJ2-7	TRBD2	CSARDVGASGKKRSDNEQYF	TGCAGTGCTAGAGACGTGGGGGCTAGCGGGAAAAAGAGGTCGGACAATGAGCAGTACTTC
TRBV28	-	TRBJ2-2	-	CASSLSLRGPPGELFF	TGTGCCAGCAGTTTATCCCTCCGGGGGCCCCCCGGGGAGCTGTTTTTT
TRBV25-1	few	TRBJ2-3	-	CASRRGPRDTQYF	TGTGCCAGCAGGAGGGGCCCGCGGGATACGCAGTATTTT
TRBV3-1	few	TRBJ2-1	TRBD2	CASSRSLSGGPYNEQFF	TGTGCCAGCAGCCGTAGTCTTAGCGGGGGACCCTACAATGAGCAGTTCTTC
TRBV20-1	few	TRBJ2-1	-	CSARLSPAVGEQFF	TGCAGTGCTAGACTTAGCCCAGCGGTGGGTGAGCAGTTCTTC
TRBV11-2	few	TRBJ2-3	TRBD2	CASSLDRGRARTDTQYF	TGTGCCAGCAGCTTAGATCGCGGGAGGGCCAGGACAGATACGCAGTATTTT
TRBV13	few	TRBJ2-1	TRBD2	CASSWGGREPSYNEQFF	TGTGCCAGCAGCTGGGGCGGGAGAGAACCCTCCTACAATGAGCAGTTCTTC
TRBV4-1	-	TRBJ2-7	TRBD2	CASSGLAGTTSSSYEQYF	TGCGCCAGCAGCGGGCTAGCGGGGACTACTTCCAGCTCCTACGAGCAGTACTTC
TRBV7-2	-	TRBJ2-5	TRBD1	CASSFEGARETQYF	TGTGCCAGCAGCTTTGAGGGGGCGCGGGAGACCCAGTACTTC
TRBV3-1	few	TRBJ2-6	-	CASSLGTPGANVLTF	TGTGCCAGCAGCCTCGGGACACCTGGGGCCAACGTCCTGACTTTC
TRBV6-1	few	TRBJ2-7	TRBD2	CASSEGTSGTPLPYEQYF	TGTGCCAGCAGTGAGGGGACTAGCGGGACCCCGTTACCCTACGAGCAGTACTTC
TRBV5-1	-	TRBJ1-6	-	CASSVPGVGNSPLHF	TGCGCCAGCAGCGTGCCCGGAGTTGGGAATTCACCCCTCCACTTT
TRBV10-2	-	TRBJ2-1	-	CASTLNGFDEQFF	TGCGCCAGCACCCTAAATGGGTTCGATGAGCAGTTCTTC
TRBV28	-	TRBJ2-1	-	CASSLVHEQFF	TGTGCCAGCAGTTTAGTACATGAGCAGTTCTTC
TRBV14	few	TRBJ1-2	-	CASSQPGRSWGYTF	TGTGCCAGCAGCCAGCCGGGAAGGTCGTGGGGCTACACCTTC
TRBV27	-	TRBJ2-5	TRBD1	CASSLSWDRGETQYF	TGTGCCAGCAGTTTATCGTGGGACAGGGGGGAGACCCAGTACTTC
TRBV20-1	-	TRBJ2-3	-	CSARDSSQRDTQYF	TGCAGTGCTAGAGATTCATCCCAAAGGGATACGCAGTATTTT